A selection of T cell receptor beta chains follows, all from one sample in a study of blood T cell repertoires in COVID-19. The method was immunoSEQ multiplex PCR; TCRdb's version includes in-frame clones alone and lacks a portion of them. The table shows 210,000 or so clones, with 92% occurring only once. The sequenced sample was peripheral blood. The receptors were sampled from a man aged 25 to 40 with acute or convalescent COVID-19. Both conserved end residues are part of each CDR3. A D gene is named only where the DNA matches it firmly. Some rows have no size entry. The others give once, few or many, or a class for an expanded clone.

abundance: -; j_gene: TRBJ1-2; d_gene: TRBD1; v_gene: TRBV27; CDR3nt: TGTGCCAGCAGACAGGGGGCGGGCTTCAACTATGGCTACACCTTC; CDR3aa: CASRQGAGFNYGYTF
abundance: many; j_gene: TRBJ2-7; d_gene: -; v_gene: TRBV7-9; CDR3nt: TGTGCCAGCAGCCGGGACTTTTACGAGCAGTACTTC; CDR3aa: CASSRDFYEQYF
abundance: -; j_gene: TRBJ2-2; d_gene: TRBD1; v_gene: TRBV3-1/TRBV3-2; CDR3nt: TGTGCCAGCAGCCACCCCACAGGGGTCGGGGAGCTGTTTTTT; CDR3aa: CASSHPTGVGELFF
abundance: -; j_gene: TRBJ2-7; d_gene: TRBD2; v_gene: TRBV5-1; CDR3nt: TGCGCCAGCAGCTTGGGGCTAGCGGGGGTCCAAAACTACGAGCAGTACTTC; CDR3aa: CASSLGLAGVQNYEQYF
abundance: -; j_gene: TRBJ2-7; d_gene: -; v_gene: TRBV28; CDR3nt: TGTGCCAGCAGGCAGGGGTTCGAGCAGTACTTC; CDR3aa: CASRQGFEQYF
abundance: -; j_gene: TRBJ1-1; d_gene: TRBD1; v_gene: TRBV30; CDR3nt: TGTGCCTGGATCCCGATCTGGGACAGGGGGGGCGCCCGTTTTAACACTGAAGCTTTCTTT; CDR3aa: CAWIPIWDRGGARFNTEAFF
abundance: -; j_gene: TRBJ2-1; d_gene: -; v_gene: TRBV11-3; CDR3nt: TGTGCCAGCAGCTTACGACAGAGCTCCTACAATGAGCAGTTCTTC; CDR3aa: CASSLRQSSYNEQFF
abundance: -; j_gene: TRBJ1-5; d_gene: -; v_gene: TRBV4-2; CDR3nt: TGTGCCAGCAGCCAAGGTGTAAGCAATCAGCCCCAGCATTTT; CDR3aa: CASSQGVSNQPQHF
abundance: -; j_gene: TRBJ2-3; d_gene: -; v_gene: TRBV4-2; CDR3nt: TGTGCCAGCAGCCAAACCATAAACTTCCTTGACACAGATACGCAGTATTTT; CDR3aa: CASSQTINFLDTDTQYF
abundance: -; j_gene: TRBJ2-7; d_gene: -; v_gene: TRBV7-2; CDR3nt: TGTGCCAGCAGCTTTGGTACAGCCCGGACCTACGAGCAGTACTTC; CDR3aa: CASSFGTARTYEQYF
abundance: -; j_gene: TRBJ1-6; d_gene: TRBD1; v_gene: TRBV2; CDR3nt: TGTGCCAGCATTGACGGGACAGGAAATTTCTATAATTCACCCCTCCACTTT; CDR3aa: CASIDGTGNFYNSPLHF